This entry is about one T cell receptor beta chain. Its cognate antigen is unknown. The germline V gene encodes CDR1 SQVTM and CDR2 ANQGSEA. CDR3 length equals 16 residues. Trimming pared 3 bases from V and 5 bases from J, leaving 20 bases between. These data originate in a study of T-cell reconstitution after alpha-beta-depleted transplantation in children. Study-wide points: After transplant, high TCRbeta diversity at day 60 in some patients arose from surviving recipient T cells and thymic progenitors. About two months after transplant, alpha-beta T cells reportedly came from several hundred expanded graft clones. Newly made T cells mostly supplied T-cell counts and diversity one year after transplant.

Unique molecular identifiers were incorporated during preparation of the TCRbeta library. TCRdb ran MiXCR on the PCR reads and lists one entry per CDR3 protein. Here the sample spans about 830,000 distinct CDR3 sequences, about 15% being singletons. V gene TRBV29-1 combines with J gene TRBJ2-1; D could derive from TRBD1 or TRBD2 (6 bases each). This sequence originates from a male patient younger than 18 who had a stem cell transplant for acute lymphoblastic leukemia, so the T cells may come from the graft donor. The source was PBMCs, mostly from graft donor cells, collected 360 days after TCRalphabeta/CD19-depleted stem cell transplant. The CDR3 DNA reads TGCAGCGTTGATGCCGAGAGGGGGGCCTACCACAATGAGCAGTTCTTC. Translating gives CSVDAERGAYHNEQFF.